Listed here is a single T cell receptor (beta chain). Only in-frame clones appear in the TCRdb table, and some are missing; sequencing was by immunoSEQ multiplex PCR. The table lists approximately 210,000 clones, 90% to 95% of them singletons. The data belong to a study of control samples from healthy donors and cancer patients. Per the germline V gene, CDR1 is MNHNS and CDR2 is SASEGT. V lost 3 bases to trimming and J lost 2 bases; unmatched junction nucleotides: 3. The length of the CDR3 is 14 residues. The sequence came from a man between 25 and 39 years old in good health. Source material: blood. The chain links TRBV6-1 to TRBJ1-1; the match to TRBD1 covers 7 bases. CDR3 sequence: CASSDRGGNTEAFF. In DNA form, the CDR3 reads TGTGCCAGCAGTGACAGGGGGGGCAACACTGAAGCTTTCTTT.